The 8 T cell receptor beta chains listed next were all sequenced from one sample in a study of cytomegalovirus exposure and HLA in healthy donors. The PCR had 60 Vbeta and 13 Jbeta primers. Measured with immunoSEQ multiplex PCR; TCRdb has only the in-frame clones, and not every one. The repertoire holds under 130,000 clones, 70% seen once, with roughly a tenth in the top ten. Material: PBMCs. Receptors were obtained from a man aged 35 to 55 in good health and CMV-seropositive.

Here the CDR3 reads CASRNQGNEQFF. Here the CDR3 DNA reads TGTGCCAGCAGGAACCAGGGGAATGAGCAGTTCTTC. The rearrangement links TRBV2 to TRBJ2-1, with a weak D call TRBD1 (6 bases). The CDR3 runs 12 residues. CDR1 is SNHLY, CDR2 FYNNEI, per germline. Trimming left V 6 bases short and J 7 bases short, with 10 bases between.

This chain links TRBV18 with TRBJ1-4, with a weak D call TRBD1 (5 bases). This CDR3 contains 14 residues. Germline V gene sequence: CDR1 KGHSH, CDR2 LQKENI. V was clipped by 5 bases and J by 5 bases, with 12 bases between them. The CDR3, as DNA: TGTGCCAGCTCAAGGAGAGACAGCAATGAAAAACTGTTTTTT. It codes for CASSRRDSNEKLFF. Full variable domain (remainder filled in from reference TRBV18 and TRBJ1-4): NAGVMQNPRHLVRRRGQEARLRCSPMKGHSHVYWYRQLPEEGLKFMVYLQKENIIDESGMPKERFSAEFPKEGPSILRIQQVVRGDSAAYFCASSRRDSNEKLFFGSGTQLSVL.

Comment on this clone: Within the sample, other DNA sequences also encode this same CDR3. This sequence joins TRBV7-2 and TRBJ2-7; D is possibly TRBD2 (6 bases). Per the germline V gene, CDR1 is SGHTA and CDR2 is FQGNSA. CDR3 length equals 15 residues. The CDR3 here is CASSLALLDSYEQYV. The CDR3, as DNA: TGTGCCAGCAGCCTAGCGCTGTTGGACTCCTACGAGCAGTACGTC.

The rearrangement links TRBV7-2 to TRBJ1-2, with D perhaps matching TRBD1 (5 bases). The germline V gene has CDR1 SGHTA and CDR2 FQGNSA. The CDR3 loop spans 13 amino acids. V lost 1 base to trimming and J lost 8 bases, with 11 bases between them. CDR3 sequence (DNA): TGTGCCAGCAGCTTAGGTTGGGGGGACGGCTACACCTTC. Translating it yields CASSLGWGDGYTF.

The chain employs TRBV4-3 and TRBJ2-7, with a tentative D call TRBD2 (5 bases). Looked up from germline, CDR1 is LGHNA and CDR2 is YSLEER. V was trimmed by 0 bases and J by 7 bases, leaving 10 bases between them. CDR3 length equals 13 residues. The CDR3 DNA reads TGCGCCAGCAGCCAAGATGGCGGGCTGGAGCAGTACTTC. This gives the protein CASSQDGGLEQYF.

The V call is TRBV18, the J call TRBJ2-1; no clear D. The CDR3 is 14 amino acids. In germline, CDR1 is KGHSH, CDR2 LQKENI. The V gene lost 3 bases and the J gene lost 0 bases, with 6 bases spanning the gap. The CDR3: CASSPSSSYNEQFF. CDR3 sequence (DNA): TGTGCCAGCTCACCGTCTAGCTCCTACAATGAGCAGTTCTTC. Full variable domain (rest looked up from reference TRBV18 and TRBJ2-1): NAGVMQNPRHLVRRRGQEARLRCSPMKGHSHVYWYRQLPEEGLKFMVYLQKENIIDESGMPKERFSAEFPKEGPSILRIQQVVRGDSAAYFCASSPSSSYNEQFFGPGTRLTVL.

The V and J genes are TRBV30 and TRBJ2-1, with TRBD2 as a possible D gene (5 bases). The V end was cut by 0 bases, the J end by 10 bases, with 7 bases between. The CDR3 covers 11 residues. Germline V gene sequence: CDR1 GTSNPN, CDR2 SVGIG (reference sequence). The CDR3 reads CAWSVEGEQFF. DNA for the CDR3: TGTGCCTGGAGTGTAGAGGGCGAGCAGTTCTTC.

This chain connects TRBV7-8 to TRBJ2-3; 7 bases match TRBD1. J was trimmed by 4 bases and V by 1 base; bases with no gene match: 2. CDR3 length: 14 residues. Germline CDR1 SGHVS, CDR2 FQNEAQ. The DNA of the CDR3 is TGTGCCAGCAGCTTAGTTCAGGGGGCAGATACGCAGTATTTT. Translated: CASSLVQGADTQYF.